This entry lists 27 T cell receptor beta chains sequenced from one sample in a study of identifying expanded T cells in peripheral blood. Profiling relied on immunoSEQ multiplex PCR, and the TCRdb table lists in-frame clones only, not all of them. The table lists about 90,000 clones, 70% to 90% of them singletons. The sample consisted of blood. The receptor source for this set is a person between 18 and 75 years old in good health.

J is TRBJ1-2 and V is TRBV7-9, with D unresolved. The germline V and J ends were trimmed by 3 bases and 4 bases, with 12 bases remaining between them. The CDR3 is 14 amino acids. CDR1 and CDR2 from the germline V gene are SEHNR and FQNEAQ (reference sequence). DNA for the CDR3: TGTGCCAGCAGCTTGGGCTGGAGGGTCTATGGCTACACCTTC. Translating it yields CASSLGWRVYGYTF.

The chain carries TRBV11-3 and TRBJ1-6; D unclear. Germline lookup yields CDR1 SGHNT and CDR2 YENEEA. The CDR3 extends over 19 amino acids. The V end was cut by 4 bases, the J end by 5 bases, with 24 bases between. The CDR3 loop is CASSSYGVFGSGNNSPLHF. The CDR3 nucleotides read TGTGCCAGCAGCTCCTATGGGGTATTCGGGTCTGGGAATAATTCACCCCTCCACTTT.

A remark on this clone: With a much larger clone just one base away, this may be a read error. This same CDR3 is encoded by further DNA sequences in the sample. The chain links TRBV19 to TRBJ1-6; D is undetermined. Germline CDR1 and CDR2: LNHDA and SQIVND (reference sequence). This CDR3 spans 14 amino acids. V gave up 6 bases and J gave up 0 bases, with 6 bases separating them. The CDR3 spells CASRFSSYNSPLHF. CDR3 DNA: TGTGCCAGTAGGTTTAGCTCCTATAATTCACCCCTCCACTTT.

This chain joins TRBV5-1 and TRBJ2-3, with no clear D. Germline lookup yields CDR1 SGHRS and CDR2 YFSETQ. V shed 0 bases and J shed 2 bases, with 10 bases lying between them. The CDR3 sequence is 15 residues long. The CDR3 loop reads CASSLVAQVTDTQYF. In DNA, the CDR3 is TGCGCCAGCAGCTTGGTTGCCCAGGTCACAGATACGCAGTATTTT.

The chain couples TRBV18 to TRBJ1-4; 10 nucleotides align to TRBD1. Per the germline V gene, CDR1 is KGHSH and CDR2 is LQKENI. V was clipped by 4 bases and J by 9 bases; unmatched bases: 14. The CDR3 has 17 amino acids. The CDR3: CASSLTPGTGEIQKLFF. The DNA for the CDR3 is TGTGCCAGCTCACTGACACCCGGGACAGGGGAGATACAAAAACTGTTTTTT.

The rearrangement joins TRBV2 to TRBJ1-2; D is uncertain. This CDR3 region has 12 residues. CDR1 and CDR2 from the germline V gene are SNHLY and FYNNEI. With 6 bases removed from V and 7 bases from J, the gap between germline ends came to 12 bases. CDR3: CASRSDFLGYTF. The DNA of the CDR3 is TGTGCCAGCAGATCAGATTTCCTTGGCTACACCTTC.

Only a few counts were recorded for this clone. The chain links TRBV7-2 to TRBJ1-3; D remains ambiguous. CDR3 length equals 15 residues. The germline V gene encodes CDR1 SGHTA and CDR2 FQGNSA. Between the trimmed V and J ends, which lost 5 bases and 4 bases, there was a span of 15 bases. The CDR3 loop reads CASSPSPQQGNTIYF. The CDR3, as DNA: TGTGCCAGCAGCCCCTCCCCCCAACAGGGAAACACCATATATTTT.

This clone was observed once. This rearrangement joins TRBV2 to TRBJ1-6, with unresolved D. There are 17 residues in the CDR3. Trimming left V 2 bases short and J 0 bases short, with 11 bases between. Germline CDR1 is SNHLY and CDR2 is FYNNEI. Here the CDR3 reads CASSESWESSYNSPLHF. The CDR3 nucleotides read TGTGCCAGCAGTGAATCTTGGGAGAGCTCCTATAATTCACCCCTCCACTTT.

This clone was detected a few times. This rearrangement joins TRBV5-1 to TRBJ1-1, with D possibly TRBD1 on 5 matching bases. The V gene lost 4 bases and the J gene lost 4 bases, with 20 bases spanning the gap. The CDR3 totals 16 residues. Germline-derived CDR1 and CDR2 are SGHRS and YFSETQ. CDR3 DNA sequence: TGCGCCAGCAGCATAAACGAGCAGGGAGGGTCCACTGAAGCTTTCTTT. Translation gives CASSINEQGGSTEAFF.

The J gene is TRBJ2-5, the V gene TRBV9; D is possibly TRBD1 (5 bases). The germline gives CDR1 SGDLS, CDR2 YYNGEE. The CDR3 runs to 15 residues. V dropped 2 bases and J dropped 2 bases, with 13 bases sitting between them. The CDR3 DNA sequence: TGTGCCAGCAGCGTTCAGGGAAGTAAGCAAGAGACCCAGTACTTC. Residues: CASSVQGSKQETQYF.

The chain joins TRBV30 to TRBJ1-2; no definite D call. CDR1 and CDR2 from the germline V gene are GTSNPN and SVGIG (reference sequence). The CDR3 spans 14 residues. V shed 0 bases and J shed 2 bases, with 10 bases lying between them. CDR3 in DNA: TGTGCCTGGAGTGTAACCGCGGGGAACTATGGCTACACCTTC. This translates into CAWSVTAGNYGYTF.

The chain has TRBV7-9 and TRBJ2-7, with 8 positions matching TRBD1. The germline gives CDR1 SEHNR, CDR2 FQNEAQ (reference sequence). V lost 4 bases, J lost 2 bases, and 4 bases stayed unmatched. This CDR3 comprises 14 residues. CDR3 sequence reads: CASSSWTGPYEQYF. As DNA, the CDR3 is TGTGCCAGCAGCTCGTGGACAGGGCCCTACGAGCAGTACTTC. Looking up the rest from reference TRBV7-9 and TRBJ2-7 gives the full variable domain: DTGVSQNPRHKITKRGQNVTFRCDPISEHNRLYWYRQTLGQGPEFLTYFQNEAQLEKSRLLSDRFSAERPKGSFSTLEIQRTEQGDSAMYLCASSSWTGPYEQYFGPGTRLTVT.

This clone was counted only a few times. The gene calls are TRBV7-8 and TRBJ1-6; D is undetermined. Germline assignment: CDR1 SGHVS and CDR2 FQNEAQ. Deletions cut 4 bases from V and 10 bases from J, with 11 bases between. This CDR3 contains 13 residues. The CDR3 reads CASSSSRSSPLHF. CDR3 coding DNA: TGTGCCAGCAGCTCCTCCCGGAGCTCACCCCTCCACTTT.

The chain joins TRBV19 to TRBJ2-1; D remains unclear. V lost 3 bases and J 6 bases, leaving 15 bases between the germline ends. The CDR3 covers 15 residues. Germline values: CDR1 LNHDA, CDR2 SQIVND (reference sequence). In nucleotides, the CDR3 is TGTGCCAGTAGTATTTCGTTGGGTACTCTCAATGAGCAGTTCTTC. Translated: CASSISLGTLNEQFF.

This clone was observed a handful of times. The CDR3 loop reads CASSPRTGVNEQFF. CDR3 in DNA: TGCGCCAGCAGCCCGCGGACCGGGGTGAATGAGCAGTTCTTC. The chain joins TRBV5-1 to TRBJ2-1; tentative D call: TRBD2 (5 bases). V was cut by 4 bases and J by 7 bases, with 15 bases left in between. The CDR3 contains 14 residues. Germline lookup yields CDR1 SGHRS and CDR2 YFSETQ.

The V gene is TRBV4-3, the J gene TRBJ2-7; 9 nucleotides line up with TRBD1. The CDR3 extends over 15 amino acids. The V gene's germline CDR1 is LGHNA and CDR2 YSLEER. J lost 5 bases, V lost 4 bases, and 9 bases had no gene match. CDR3 bases: TGCGCCAGCAGCCGCAACAGGGGGCGAGCCAACGAGCAGTACTTC. It yields the protein CASSRNRGRANEQYF.

The chain combines TRBV6-1 with TRBJ1-5; D unclear. This CDR3 is 15 amino acids long. Trimming left V 1 base short and J 3 bases short, with 10 bases between. CDR1 is MNHNS and CDR2 is SASEGT in the germline V gene. Written as DNA, the CDR3 is TGTGCCAGCAGTGAAGACGGCGGTAACAATCAGCCCCAGCATTTT. Its protein product is CASSEDGGNNQPQHF.

This rearrangement joins TRBV19 to TRBJ2-3; D not certain. Germline V gene lookup returns CDR1 LNHDA and CDR2 SQIVND (reference sequence). Trimming removed 4 bases from V and 4 bases from J, with 15 bases in between. The CDR3 consists of 15 residues. In nucleotides, the CDR3 is TGTGCCAGTAGTACCTTGAATAGGGTGGCAGATACGCAGTATTTT. It yields the protein CASSTLNRVADTQYF. Complete variable domain (other parts from reference TRBV19 and TRBJ2-3): DGGITQSPKYLFRKEGQNVTLSCEQNLNHDAMYWYRQDPGQGLRLIYYSQIVNDFQKGDIAEGYSVSREKKESFPLTVTSAQKNPTAFYLCASSTLNRVADTQYFGPGTRLTVL.

The chain links TRBV5-8 to TRBJ2-7, with 7 positions matching TRBD1. CDR1 SGHTS and CDR2 YDEGEE come from the germline V gene. Trimming cost V 4 bases and J 6 bases; bases outside gene matches: 13. The CDR3 covers 15 residues. Here the CDR3 reads CASSARDSPRGEQYF. For the CDR3, the DNA is TGTGCCAGCAGCGCCCGGGACAGCCCTAGGGGCGAGCAGTACTTC. The full variable domain, with the rest looked up from reference TRBV5-8 and TRBJ2-7, is EAGVTQSPTHLIKTRGQQATLRCSPISGHTSVYWYQQALGLGLQFLLWYDEGEERNRGNFPPRFSGRQFPNYSSELNVNALELEDSALYLCASSARDSPRGEQYFGPGTRLTVT.

The V and J genes are TRBV27 and TRBJ1-1, with 10 bases aligning to TRBD1. Germline CDR1 reads MNHEY; CDR2 reads SMNVEV (reference sequence). V was pared by 8 bases and J by 11 bases, with 14 bases of the junction left unmatched. This CDR3 is 14 amino acids long. Here the CDR3 DNA reads TGTGCCAGCGGTAGGACAGGGGGGAACCTGAGCGCTTTCTTT. It codes for CASGRTGGNLSAFF.

J is TRBJ1-2 and V is TRBV6-5; the D gene is possibly TRBD1 (5 bases). V dropped 3 bases and J dropped 7 bases, with 21 bases sitting between them. The CDR3 consists of 16 residues. Germline values: CDR1 MNHEY, CDR2 SVGAGI. Written as DNA, the CDR3 is TGTGCCAGCAGTTATAGGGGTGGTCGGAGTTCGGGTGGCTACACCTTC. Its protein product is CASSYRGGRSSGGYTF.

This sequence joins TRBV11-2 and TRBJ2-7; no clear D gene. This CDR3 contains 14 residues. The germline gives CDR1 SGHAT, CDR2 FQNNGV. Deletions cut 2 bases from V and 0 bases from J, with 8 bases between. The DNA of the CDR3 is TGTGCCAGCAGCTTATACAGACCCTCCTACGAGCAGTACTTC. Protein: CASSLYRPSYEQYF. Combining the CDR3 with reference TRBV11-2 and TRBJ2-7 gives the whole variable domain EAGVAQSPRYKIIEKRQSVAFWCNPISGHATLYWYQQILGQGPKLLIQFQNNGVVDDSQLPKDRFSAERLKGVDSTLKIQPAKLEDSAVYLCASSLYRPSYEQYFGPGTRLTVT.

V gene TRBV29-1 combines with J gene TRBJ2-3, with 8 bases aligning to TRBD1. The CDR3 covers 17 residues. Germline V gene sequence: CDR1 SQVTM, CDR2 ANQGSEA. V lost 6 bases to trimming and J lost 0 bases; unmatched junction nucleotides: 14. The chain's CDR3 is CSVTLYTDRASTDTQYF. The CDR3 bases are TGCAGCGTCACACTATATACGGACAGGGCTAGCACAGATACGCAGTATTTT.

The chain carries TRBV9 and TRBJ1-2; D is ambiguous. The length of the CDR3 is 16 residues. Germline V gives CDR1 SGDLS, CDR2 YYNGEE. Trimming cost V 3 bases and J 4 bases, with 19 bases left between them. Written as DNA, the CDR3 is TGTGCCAGCAGCGCGTCGGGCTCTAGGAGGGTCTATGGCTACACCTTC. Its protein product is CASSASGSRRVYGYTF.

The chain carries TRBV15 and TRBJ2-3; D is ambiguous. Trimming shortened V by 5 bases and J by 4 bases, and 7 bases separated the two germline ends. The CDR3 extends over 12 amino acids. From germline, CDR1 is LNHNV and CDR2 YYDKDF (reference sequence). The CDR3 region is CATSWSADTQYF. Written as DNA, the CDR3 is TGTGCCACCAGCTGGAGTGCAGATACGCAGTATTTT.

The chain has TRBV9 and TRBJ2-5; D is possibly TRBD2 (6 bases). CDR1 and CDR2 from the germline V gene are SGDLS and YYNGEE. This CDR3 contains 16 residues. The V end was cut by 2 bases, the J end by 5 bases, with 19 bases between. The CDR3: CASSVRGGRSGETQYF. DNA for the CDR3: TGTGCCAGCAGCGTTAGGGGAGGACGGTCCGGGGAGACCCAGTACTTC.

This chain joins TRBV6-1 and TRBJ1-2, with a possible D match to TRBD1 (5 bases). V lost 3 bases, J lost 3 bases, and 17 bases lay in between. The CDR3 is 16 amino acids. Per germline, CDR1 MNHNS and CDR2 SASEGT. CDR3 sequence: CASSETGTALHYGYTF. The CDR3 coding sequence is TGTGCCAGCAGTGAGACCGGGACGGCATTGCACTATGGCTACACCTTC.